The 13 T cell receptor beta chains listed next were all sequenced from one sample in a study of cytomegalovirus exposure and HLA in healthy donors (dated by TCRdb to about 2017). Libraries were made using the immunoSEQ multiplex PCR assay. The multiplex PCR relied on a mix of 60 forward primers for TCR Vbeta segments and 13 reverse primers for TCR Jbeta segments. TCRdb took this table from immuneACCESS and kept in-frame rearrangements with V and J called. Such tables lack part of the clones; where checked against another copy, unresolved V genes explain under half of the gap, and the rest is unexplained. The sample profile shows over 100,000 clones; over 65% of them were found once. Around 3.3% of the sample is in the top ten clones. Sequenced material: PBMCs. The receptors come from a woman in her 30s in good health and CMV-seropositive.

The chain has TRBV5-6 and TRBJ1-6, with 9 nucleotides matching TRBD1. CDR1 SGHDT and CDR2 YYEEEE come from the germline V gene. The ends lost 1 base at V and 7 bases at J; junction bases unmatched: 3. This CDR3 has 15 amino acids. The CDR3 nucleotides are TGTGCCAGCAGCTTGTACGGGACAGGGAATTCACCCCTCCACTTT. Translated, it gives CASSLYGTGNSPLHF.

The rearrangement uses TRBV19 and TRBJ2-7; 9 bases are a match to TRBD1. V shed 3 bases and J 5 bases; nucleotides not matched to a gene: 2. The CDR3 consists of 13 residues. Germline-derived CDR1 and CDR2 are LNHDA and SQIVND (reference sequence). CDR3 region: CASSMGQGHEQYF. DNA of the CDR3: TGTGCCAGTAGTATGGGACAGGGACACGAGCAGTACTTC.

This chain joins TRBV5-4 and TRBJ2-1, with 10 bases that match TRBD2. Trimming took 2 bases from V and 1 from J; bases not matched to a gene: 3. Germline assignment: CDR1 SGHNT and CDR2 YYREEE (reference sequence). The CDR3 length is 16 residues. The CDR3 sequence is CASSLKRGGSYNEQFF. CDR3 nucleotide sequence: TGTGCCAGCAGCTTAAAGCGGGGGGGATCCTACAATGAGCAGTTCTTC.

V and J are TRBV2 and TRBJ1-5; D remains ambiguous. This CDR3 is 13 amino acids long. V was trimmed by 4 bases and J by 6 bases, leaving 10 bases between them. CDR1 is SNHLY, CDR2 FYNNEI, per germline. The CDR3: CASSGGWRQPQHF. In nucleotides, the CDR3 is TGTGCCAGCAGTGGAGGTTGGCGTCAGCCCCAGCATTTT.

In nucleotides, the CDR3 is TGCGCCAGCAGCTTGGGCAGGGCCGAGGTTGAAAAACTGTTTTTT. Protein product: CASSLGRAEVEKLFF. The rearrangement links TRBV5-1 to TRBJ1-4; TRBD1 might be the D (5 bases). Per the germline V gene, CDR1 is SGHRS and CDR2 is YFSETQ. V shed 0 bases and J shed 7 bases, with 13 bases lying between them. The CDR3 contains 15 residues.

The chain couples TRBV19 to TRBJ2-1; D is ambiguous. The CDR3 extends over 14 amino acids. V dropped 3 bases and J dropped 0 bases, with 6 bases sitting between them. CDR1 LNHDA and CDR2 SQIVND come from the germline V gene (reference sequence). CDR3 protein: CASSITDSYNEQFF. CDR3 DNA sequence: TGTGCCAGTAGTATCACAGACTCCTACAATGAGCAGTTCTTC.

This clone was found a few times. The rearrangement uses TRBV6-5 and TRBJ2-7, with 10 bases matching TRBD1. With 5 bases clipped from V and 2 bases from J, the junction kept 6 bases outside the gene matches. Germline V gene sequence: CDR1 MNHEY, CDR2 SVGAGI. The CDR3 spans 15 residues. CDR3 nucleotide sequence: TGTGCCAGCAGTCCCCGACAGGGGGCGGCCTACGAGCAGTACTTC. Residues: CASSPRQGAAYEQYF.

The V gene is TRBV30, the J gene TRBJ2-5; 7 nucleotides match TRBD2. With V trimmed by 0 bases and J by 5 bases, 9 bases remained unmatched. Germline values: CDR1 GTSNPN, CDR2 SVGIG (reference sequence). The CDR3 runs 15 residues. The CDR3 region has the DNA TGTGCCTGGAGTGTAACGGCTAGCGGAGGGGAGACCCAGTACTTC. This gives the protein CAWSVTASGGETQYF.

The chain is built from TRBV5-8 and TRBJ1-2; weak D call: TRBD1 (5 bases). The germline V gene has CDR1 SGHTS and CDR2 YDEGEE. V shed 6 bases and J shed 4 bases, with 10 bases lying between them. This CDR3 contains 12 residues. The DNA for the CDR3 is TGTGCCAGCACCCAAGACAGCTATGGCTACACCTTC. Translating gives CASTQDSYGYTF. Full variable domain (missing parts from reference TRBV5-8 and TRBJ1-2): EAGVTQSPTHLIKTRGQQATLRCSPISGHTSVYWYQQALGLGLQFLLWYDEGEERNRGNFPPRFSGRQFPNYSSELNVNALELEDSALYLCASTQDSYGYTFGSGTRLTVV.

The V and J genes are TRBV9 and TRBJ1-1; 10 bases fit TRBD1. With V trimmed by 0 bases and J by 2 bases, 13 bases remained unmatched. The CDR3 is made up of 19 amino acids. CDR1 and CDR2 (germline): SGDLS, YYNGEE. CDR3 loop: CASSVGAGTGVGRNTEAFF. In DNA form, the CDR3 reads TGTGCCAGCAGCGTAGGGGCCGGGACAGGGGTCGGGCGAAACACTGAAGCTTTCTTT.

This clone was observed a handful of times. The chain has TRBV4-1 and TRBJ1-1; D perhaps matches TRBD1 (6 bases). The V gene lost 3 bases and the J gene lost 6 bases, with 17 bases spanning the gap. Germline-derived CDR1 and CDR2 are MGHRA and YSYEKL. The CDR3 runs to 15 residues. In nucleotides, the CDR3 is TGCGCCAGCAGCCAGGTTACAGGGATTGACCCTGAAGCTTTCTTT. This translates into CASSQVTGIDPEAFF.

The gene calls are TRBV27 and TRBJ1-5, with D perhaps TRBD1 (6 bases). The CDR3 length is 14 residues. Germline V lookup: CDR1 MNHEY, CDR2 SMNVEV (reference sequence). V was pared by 4 bases and J by 0 bases, with 7 bases between. DNA of the CDR3: TGTGCCAGCAGTTCACAGGGTAGCAATCAGCCCCAGCATTTT. It codes for CASSSQGSNQPQHF.

DNA of the CDR3: TGCGCCAGCAGCCATATAAGCGGGGCAGGCACCGGGGAGCTGTTTTTT. This encodes CASSHISGAGTGELFF. V gene TRBV4-3 combines with J gene TRBJ2-2; 7 bases line up with TRBD2. CDR1 and CDR2 from the germline V gene are LGHNA and YSLEER. CDR3 size: 16 residues. Trimming took 3 bases from V and 4 from J; bases not matched to a gene: 8.